A selection of T cell receptor beta chains follows, all from one sample in a study of blood T cell repertoires in COVID-19. The table came from immunoSEQ multiplex PCR; TCRdb's copy has only in-frame clones and leaves some out. This table holds about 170,000 clones, roughly nine tenths found once. Input material: peripheral blood. The receptors here all came from a man aged 55 to 70 with acute or convalescent COVID-19. Each CDR3 is given with its conserved first and last residue. The D gene is left open where the match is weak. Not all rows give a size; the values are once, few, many and, for expanded clones, a class.

TRBJ2-3,TRBV6-2/TRBV6-3,.,.,CASSYQGTLRYF,TGTGCCAGCAGTTACCAGGGGACATTACGGTATTTT
TRBJ1-1,TRBV3-1/TRBV3-2,.,.,CASSLKWSPNTEAFF,TGTGCCAGCAGCCTTAAGTGGAGCCCGAACACTGAAGCTTTCTTT
TRBJ1-6,TRBV9,.,once,CASSVRPGLNSPLHF,TGTGCCAGCAGCGTCCGACCGGGTCTGAATTCACCCCTCCACTTT
TRBJ2-2,TRBV5-4,.,.,CASSLGLRNTGELFF,TGTGCCAGCAGCTTGGGACTCAGGAACACCGGGGAGCTGTTTTTT
TRBJ1-1,TRBV30,TRBD1,.,CAWFSGTGNTEAFF,TGTGCCTGGTTCTCCGGGACAGGGAATACTGAAGCTTTCTTT
TRBJ1-4,TRBV28,.,once,CASRDSSNEKLFF,TGTGCCAGCCGCGACAGTAGTAATGAAAAACTGTTTTTT
TRBJ2-3,TRBV6-5,TRBD2,.,CASSYRGGADTQYF,TGTGCCAGCAGTTACCGGGGGGGGGCAGATACGCAGTATTTT
TRBJ1-1,TRBV11-2,.,.,CASSRGLDTEAFF,TGTGCCAGCAGCCGGGGACTGGACACTGAAGCTTTCTTT
TRBJ1-6,TRBV3-1/TRBV3-2,.,.,CASRTESSYNSPLHF,TGTGCCAGCAGGACGGAGAGCTCCTATAATTCACCCCTCCACTTT
TRBJ2-5,TRBV25-1,.,.,CASSERTGWETQYF,TGTGCCAGCAGTGAAAGAACAGGGTGGGAGACCCAGTACTTC
TRBJ2-1,TRBV9,.,.,CASSLRGEQFF,TGTGCCAGCAGCCTCCGGGGGGAGCAGTTCTTC